This T cell receptor (beta chain) was sequenced for a study of blood T cell repertoires in COVID-19. Study context: Samples taken during acute and convalescent COVID-19 were collected in the United States, Italy and Spain.

In the study's own analysis: Quantification of nucleated cells was approximated via reference gene primer amplification. TCRdb's copy holds only in-frame clones and misses some; the assay was immunoSEQ multiplex PCR. The D gene and trimming were derived from the DNA, and the V and J assignments and clone size from that table. The sample shows 200,000 to 250,000 clones, approximately 90% of them seen only once. Seattle participants joined during active infection and were tracked over time. The V gene lost 3 bases and the J gene lost 3 bases, with 7 bases spanning the gap. The length of the CDR3 is 13 residues. Per germline, CDR1 SGDLS and CDR2 YYNGEE.

Specimen: peripheral blood. The chain carries TRBV9 and TRBJ1-5; no clear D. The source of this sequence is a woman under 40 with COVID-19, enrolled during active disease. CDR3 DNA: TGTGCCAGCAGCGCCGGTTCCAATCAGCCCCAGCATTTT. Encoded protein: CASSAGSNQPQHF.